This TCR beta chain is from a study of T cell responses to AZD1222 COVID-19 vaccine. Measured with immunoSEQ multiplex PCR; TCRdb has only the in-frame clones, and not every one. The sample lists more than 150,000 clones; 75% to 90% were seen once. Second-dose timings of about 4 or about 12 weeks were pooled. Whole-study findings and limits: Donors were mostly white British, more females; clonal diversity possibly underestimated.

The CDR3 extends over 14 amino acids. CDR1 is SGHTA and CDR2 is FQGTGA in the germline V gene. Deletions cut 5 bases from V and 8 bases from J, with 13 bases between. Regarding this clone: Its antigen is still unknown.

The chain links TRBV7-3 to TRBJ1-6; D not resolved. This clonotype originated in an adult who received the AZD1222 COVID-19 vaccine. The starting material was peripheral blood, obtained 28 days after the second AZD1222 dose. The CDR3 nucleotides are TGTGCCAGCAGCCTCCGATCGGGCGATTCACCCCTCCACTTT. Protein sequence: CASSLRSGDSPLHF.